This TCR beta chain was retrieved from a study of TIL therapy for anti-PD-1-resistant metastatic lung cancer. Study details: Patients then received nivolumab; progressors got lymphodepletion, TIL and IL-2.

This clone was picked up one time. Time point: pre-treatment sample, taken before nivolumab and TIL therapy. The libraries were made with immunoSEQ v3. Produced via immunoSEQ multiplex PCR; TCRdb's table is partial and in-frame only. The table has 50,000 to 65,000 clones, about 69% seen once. V shed 5 bases and J shed 8 bases, with 8 bases lying between them. The CDR3 length is 11 residues. Germline lookup yields CDR1 SGHAT and CDR2 FQNNGV. V gene TRBV11-2 combines with J gene TRBJ2-3; the D is unclear. The sequence derives from a person aged 25-85 years with non-small cell lung cancer. The sample in question was blood, obtained at baseline. CDR3 bases: TGTGCCAGCAGCATTTCCGCTACGCAGTATTTT. Its translation is CASSISATQYF.